This T cell receptor (beta chain) was found in a study of cytomegalovirus exposure and HLA in healthy donors. Study-level points and caveats: Rates of TCR association differed by HLA locus in a later analysis, with DRB1 highest and HLA-C lowest. Highly shared variants forming one cluster were likely a sequencing artifact.

Germline CDR1 is SGHNT and CDR2 is YYREEE (reference sequence). The V and J ends lost 0 bases and 4 bases, in that order; junction bases with no gene match: 3. The CDR3 has 15 residues. 60 Vbeta and 13 Jbeta primers were used in PCR. Profiled with immunoSEQ multiplex PCR; TCRdb holds only in-frame clones, not every one. The table shows roughly 110,000 clones, with roughly 80% occurring only once. About this clone itself: Its antigen is still unknown.

Every donor was a healthy person donating bone marrow. Input material: PBMCs. The genes are TRBV5-4 and TRBJ1-2; 10 bases are shared with TRBD1. This clonotype was obtained from a man aged 55-75 years in good health and CMV-seronegative. The CDR3 here is CASSLATGGFYGYTF. The CDR3 DNA follows: TGTGCCAGCAGCTTGGCGACAGGGGGCTTCTATGGCTACACCTTC.